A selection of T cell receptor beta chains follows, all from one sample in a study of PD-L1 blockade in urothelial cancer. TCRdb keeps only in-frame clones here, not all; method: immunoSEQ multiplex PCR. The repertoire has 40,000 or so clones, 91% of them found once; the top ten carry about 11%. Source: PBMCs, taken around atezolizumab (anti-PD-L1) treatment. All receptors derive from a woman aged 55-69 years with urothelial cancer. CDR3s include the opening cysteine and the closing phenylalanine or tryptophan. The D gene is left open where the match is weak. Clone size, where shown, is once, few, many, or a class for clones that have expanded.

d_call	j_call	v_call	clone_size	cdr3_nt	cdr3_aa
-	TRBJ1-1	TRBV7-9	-	TGTGCCAGCAGCTCCCGAGATGTGAACACTGAAGCTTTCTTT	CASSSRDVNTEAFF
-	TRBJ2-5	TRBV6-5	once	TGTGCCAGCAGTTATTTTGGGAGAGCGGAAGAGACCCAGTACTTC	CASSYFGRAEETQYF
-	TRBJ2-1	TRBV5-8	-	TGTGCCAGCAGCTTTGGTTGGGGAGGCTCCTACAATGAGCAGTTCTTC	CASSFGWGGSYNEQFF
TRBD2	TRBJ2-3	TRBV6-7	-	TGTGCCAGCAGTTTTCTAGCGGGAGGGATAGATACGCAGTATTTT	CASSFLAGGIDTQYF
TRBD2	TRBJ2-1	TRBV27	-	TGTGCCAGCAGCCCTAGCGGGGGGACCTACAATGAGCAGTTCTTC	CASSPSGGTYNEQFF
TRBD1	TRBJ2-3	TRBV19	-	TGTGCCGGACTGAACAGGGGTAGGTGTATCACAGATACGCAGTATTTT	CAGLNRGRCITDTQYF
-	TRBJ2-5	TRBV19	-	TGTGCCAGTAGTATTGGCAGGGCAGAGACCCAGTACTTC	CASSIGRAETQYF
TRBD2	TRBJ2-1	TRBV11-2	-	TGTGCCAGCAAGGCGGGGGGACAATACAATGAGCAGTTCTTC	CASKAGGQYNEQFF
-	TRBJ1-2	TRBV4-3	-	TGCGCCAGCAGCGAAGGGAGCAGGGTCAACTATGGCTACACCTTC	CASSEGSRVNYGYTF
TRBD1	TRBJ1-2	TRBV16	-	TGTGCCAGCAGCCAGACAGGGGATGGCTACACCTTC	CASSQTGDGYTF